This T cell receptor beta chain stems from a study of OX40 agonist ivuxolimab in advanced cancers. Peripheral blood came from all dose cohorts at three timepoints. Germline V gene data show CDR1 as SGDLS and CDR2 as YYNGEE. This CDR3 has 14 amino acids. With 2 bases clipped from V and 6 bases from J, the junction kept 4 bases outside the gene matches. The method was immunoSEQ multiplex PCR; TCRdb's version includes in-frame clones alone and lacks a portion of them. The top ten hold 0.9% to 1.2% of the sample, which has more than 100,000 clones, approximately 94% seen once. The sample consisted of CD4+ or CD8+ T cells sorted from blood, taken in a trial of the OX40 agonist ivuxolimab. This clonotype was obtained from an adult with an advanced solid tumor such as melanoma, head and neck, liver or kidney cancer. The chain recombines TRBV9 with TRBJ2-1; 8 bases line up with TRBD1. CDR3 bases: TGTGCCAGCAGCGTGACAGGGGCGAGCAATGAGCAGTTCTTC. Translating gives CASSVTGASNEQFF.